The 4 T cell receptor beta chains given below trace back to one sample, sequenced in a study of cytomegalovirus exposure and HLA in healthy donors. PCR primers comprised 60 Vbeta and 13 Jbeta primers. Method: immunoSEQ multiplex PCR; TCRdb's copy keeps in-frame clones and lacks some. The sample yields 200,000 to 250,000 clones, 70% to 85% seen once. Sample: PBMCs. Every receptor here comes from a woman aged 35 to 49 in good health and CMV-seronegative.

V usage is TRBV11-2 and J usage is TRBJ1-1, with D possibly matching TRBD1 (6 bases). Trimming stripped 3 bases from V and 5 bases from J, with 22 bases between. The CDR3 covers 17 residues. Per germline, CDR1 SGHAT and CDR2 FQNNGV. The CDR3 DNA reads TGTGCCAGCAGCTTTTACTCCTTCCCGGGACAAGGAACTGAAGCTTTCTTT. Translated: CASSFYSFPGQGTEAFF.

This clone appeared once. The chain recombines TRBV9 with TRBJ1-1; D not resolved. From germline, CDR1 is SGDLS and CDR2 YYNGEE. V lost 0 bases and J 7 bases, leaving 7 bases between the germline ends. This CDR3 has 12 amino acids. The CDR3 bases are TGTGCCAGCAGCGTAGAGTTCGGTGAAGCTTTCTTT. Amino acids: CASSVEFGEAFF.

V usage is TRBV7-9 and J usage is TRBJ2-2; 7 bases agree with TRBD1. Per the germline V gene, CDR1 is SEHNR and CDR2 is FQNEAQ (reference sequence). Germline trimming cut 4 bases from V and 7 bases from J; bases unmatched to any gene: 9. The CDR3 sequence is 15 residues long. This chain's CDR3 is CASSSTGQFGGELFF. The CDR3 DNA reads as TGTGCCAGCAGCTCCACGGGACAGTTCGGCGGGGAGCTGTTTTTT.

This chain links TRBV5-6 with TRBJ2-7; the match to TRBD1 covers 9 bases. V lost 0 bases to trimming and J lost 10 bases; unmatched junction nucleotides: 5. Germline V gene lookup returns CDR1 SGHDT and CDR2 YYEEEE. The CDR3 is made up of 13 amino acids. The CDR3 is CASSLATGGAQYF. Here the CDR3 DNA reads TGTGCCAGCAGCTTGGCCACAGGGGGCGCCCAGTACTTC.